This entry describes one TCR beta chain. The data were obtained in a study of blood T cell repertoires in COVID-19. Background on the study: Samples came from the United States, Italy and Spain, spanning acute and convalescent COVID-19.

The data were produced by immunoSEQ multiplex PCR, yet TCRdb's version contains in-frame clones alone and is incomplete. The repertoire holds about 250,000 clones, with 65% to 90% as singletons. The CDR3 is made up of 13 amino acids. Trimming pared 1 base from V and 11 bases from J, leaving 12 bases between. CDR1 and CDR2 (germline): MGHRA, YSYEKL. Sequenced input: peripheral blood. The chain links TRBV4-1 to TRBJ2-1, with D possibly being TRBD2 (6 bases). The receptor was derived from a man between 50 and 59 years old with COVID-19, enrolled during active disease. In DNA form, the CDR3 reads TGCGCCAGCAGCCAAGGGCGGGGCCAGCAGCAGTTCTTC. Protein product: CASSQGRGQQQFF.